This entry lists 22 T cell receptor beta chains sequenced from one sample in a study of OX40 agonist ivuxolimab in advanced cancers. Clones were sequenced by immunoSEQ multiplex PCR, and TCRdb holds only the in-frame ones, with some missing. The data hold about 77,000 clones, with more than 75% observed a single time. The material was CD4+ or CD8+ T cells sorted from blood, obtained in a trial of the OX40 agonist ivuxolimab. These receptors came from an adult with an advanced solid tumor such as melanoma, head and neck, liver or kidney cancer.

The chain joins TRBV5-1 to TRBJ2-6; 11 nucleotides match TRBD2. This CDR3 contains 18 residues. Trimming removed 7 bases from V and 0 bases from J; junction bases left unmatched: 9. Per the germline V gene, CDR1 is SGHRS and CDR2 is YFSETQ. Here the CDR3 DNA reads TGCGCCAGCGGCCGGACTAGCGGGCTGAGCTCTGGGGCCAACGTCCTGACTTTC. It specifies CASGRTSGLSSGANVLTF.

The genes are TRBV14 and TRBJ2-1; D remains ambiguous. Per the germline V gene, CDR1 is SGHDN and CDR2 is FVKESK. V lost 0 bases to trimming and J lost 7 bases, with 7 bases between them. The CDR3 consists of 13 residues. The CDR3 DNA is TGTGCCAGCAGCCAAGATCTCGCTAATGAGCAGTTCTTC. Translating gives CASSQDLANEQFF.

This sequence joins TRBV5-1 and TRBJ1-4; a weak D match, TRBD1 (6 bases). The CDR3 extends over 15 amino acids. CDR1 is SGHRS, CDR2 YFSETQ, per germline. The germline V and J ends were trimmed by 1 base and 3 bases, with 10 bases remaining between them. The CDR3 coding sequence is TGCGCCAGCAGCTTGTCTGGACAGCCTAATGAAAAACTGTTTTTT. It specifies CASSLSGQPNEKLFF.

V is TRBV7-3 and J is TRBJ2-4; D possibly corresponds to TRBD1 (6 bases). The CDR3 is 15 amino acids. Trimming pared 3 bases from V and 3 bases from J, leaving 12 bases between. Germline lookup yields CDR1 SGHTA and CDR2 FQGTGA. In DNA form, the CDR3 reads TGTGCCAGCAGCTTTACTTCGGACAGCAAAAACATTCAGTACTTC. Its translation: CASSFTSDSKNIQYF.

This sequence joins TRBV19 and TRBJ1-2; D ambiguous. The CDR3 length is 13 residues. The V end lost 10 bases, the J end lost 4 bases, and 16 bases lay between the germline ends. Germline values: CDR1 LNHDA, CDR2 SQIVND (reference sequence). The DNA for the CDR3 is TGTGCCACCTCAGTCCAATCCTCCTATGGCTACACCTTC. This codes for CATSVQSSYGYTF. The complete variable domain, with remaining parts taken from reference TRBV19 and TRBJ1-2, reads DGGITQSPKYLFRKEGQNVTLSCEQNLNHDAMYWYRQDPGQGLRLIYYSQIVNDFQKGDIAEGYSVSREKKESFPLTVTSAQKNPTAFYLCATSVQSSYGYTFGSGTRLTVV.

This clone appeared a single time. The rearrangement links TRBV13 to TRBJ1-3; unclear D gene. Looked up from germline, CDR1 is PRHDT and CDR2 is FYEKMQ (reference sequence). The CDR3 totals 19 residues. V lost 0 bases and J 0 bases, leaving 18 bases between the germline ends. CDR3 sequence (DNA): TGTGCCAGCAGCTTAGGCCCCCTCTTACCCGGCAGCTCTGGAAACACCATATATTTT. Encoded protein: CASSLGPLLPGSSGNTIYF.

The gene calls are TRBV10-3 and TRBJ1-1; D gene uncertain. Germline V CDR1 and CDR2: ENHRY, SYGVKD. The V gene lost 0 bases and the J gene lost 3 bases, with 5 bases spanning the gap. The CDR3 is made up of 13 amino acids. The CDR3 sequence: CAISESLDTEAFF. The DNA of the CDR3 is TGTGCCATCAGTGAGTCTCTGGACACTGAAGCTTTCTTT.

V is TRBV2 and J is TRBJ1-1, with 9 bases matching TRBD1. Germline CDR1 is SNHLY and CDR2 is FYNNEI. J was trimmed by 0 bases and V by 5 bases; bases with no gene match: 7. The CDR3 totals 16 residues. This CDR3 is CASSYTGGNMNTEAFF. In DNA form, the CDR3 reads TGTGCCAGCAGTTATACAGGGGGCAACATGAACACTGAAGCTTTCTTT.

The V gene is TRBV27, the J gene TRBJ2-3; 14 bases map to TRBD2. CDR1 and CDR2 from the germline V gene are MNHEY and SMNVEV (reference sequence). Trimming removed 3 bases from V and 7 bases from J; junction bases left unmatched: 6. This CDR3 is 16 amino acids long. This CDR3 is CASSLTSGGAGYTQYF. The CDR3 nucleotides read TGTGCCAGCAGTTTGACTAGCGGGGGGGCCGGGTATACGCAGTATTTT.

This clone is a singleton in its sample. V and J are TRBV7-8 and TRBJ2-3; D is undetermined. Trimming cost V 7 bases and J 1 base, with 12 bases left between them. CDR3 length: 14 residues. CDR1 is SGHVS, CDR2 FQNEAQ, per germline. The CDR3 nucleotides are TGTGCCAGCACCATCCGGGCGGGCACAGATACGCAGTATTTT. Residues: CASTIRAGTDTQYF. Full variable domain (missing parts from reference TRBV7-8 and TRBJ2-3): GAGVSQSPRYKVAKRGQDVALRCDPISGHVSLFWYQQALGQGPEFLTYFQNEAQLDKSGLPSDRFFAERPEGSVSTLKIQRTQQEDSAVYLCASTIRAGTDTQYFGPGTRLTVL.

The genes are TRBV27 and TRBJ1-2; 8 positions match TRBD1. Germline V gives CDR1 MNHEY, CDR2 SMNVEV (reference sequence). The length of the CDR3 is 17 residues. With 3 bases clipped from V and 4 bases from J, the junction kept 13 bases outside the gene matches. The CDR3 sequence is CASSLKGQGAIIYGYTF. The CDR3 nucleotides are TGTGCCAGCAGTTTGAAGGGGCAGGGGGCAATTATCTATGGCTACACCTTC.

The chain links TRBV2 to TRBJ2-1, with 8 bases that match TRBD1. V shed 5 bases, J shed 0 bases, and the junction held 6 bases outside the gene matches. CDR1 is SNHLY, CDR2 FYNNEI, per germline. The CDR3 totals 16 residues. DNA of the CDR3: TGTGCCAGCAGTCGTGGACAGGGTTCCTCCTACAATGAGCAGTTCTTC. Protein product: CASSRGQGSSYNEQFF.

The gene calls are TRBV5-4 and TRBJ2-7; perhaps D is TRBD1 or TRBD2 (6 bases each). The ends were cut back, 1 base at V and 5 bases at J, with 13 bases in the middle. Per the germline V gene, CDR1 is SGHNT and CDR2 is YYREEE (reference sequence). The CDR3 is made up of 14 amino acids. CDR3 in amino acids: CASSLRGRGHEQYF. The DNA of the CDR3 is TGTGCCAGCAGCTTGCGGGGGCGCGGGCACGAGCAGTACTTC.

The rearrangement joins TRBV6-5 to TRBJ2-1; D may be TRBD1 (6 bases). Trimming removed 5 bases at V and 6 bases at J, with 14 bases between. The CDR3 runs to 14 residues. CDR1 is MNHEY, CDR2 SVGAGI, per germline. As DNA, the CDR3 is TGTGCCAGCAGTGCAGCTTTAGGGGGCAATGAGCAGTTCTTC. It specifies CASSAALGGNEQFF.

The table lists this clone with a few counts. This sequence joins TRBV6-6 and TRBJ2-6; D call uncertain. From germline, CDR1 is MNHNY and CDR2 SVGAGI (reference sequence). V was shortened by 8 bases and J by 1 base, with 9 bases between the two germline ends. CDR3 length: 14 amino acids. The CDR3 sequence: CASGFLSGANVLTF. The CDR3 DNA reads as TGTGCCAGCGGTTTTCTTTCTGGGGCCAACGTCCTGACTTTC.

J is TRBJ1-3 and V is TRBV10-3; D is perhaps TRBD1 (5 bases). V lost 4 bases to trimming and J lost 0 bases, with 10 bases between them. The CDR3 consists of 15 residues. Germline CDR1 ENHRY, CDR2 SYGVKD. The CDR3 DNA reads TGTGCCATCAGTGCGACAGCCAGCTCTGGAAACACCATATATTTT. It codes for CAISATASSGNTIYF.

V is TRBV4-3 and J is TRBJ2-7, with TRBD1 matching 8 bases. Germline V gives CDR1 LGHNA, CDR2 YSLEER. V gave up 4 bases and J gave up 6 bases; unmatched junction bases: 8. This CDR3 is built from 14 residues. In nucleotides, the CDR3 is TGCGCCAGCAGCCCGCTCGGACAGGGCGGCGAGCAGTACTTC. Translated, it gives CASSPLGQGGEQYF.

A few counts support this clone. The rearrangement joins TRBV5-6 to TRBJ2-6; perhaps D is TRBD1 or TRBD2 (5 bases each). Per germline, CDR1 SGHDT and CDR2 YYEEEE. This CDR3 comprises 18 residues. Trimming took off 0 bases at V and 0 bases at J, with 13 bases between the two ends. CDR3 nucleotides: TGTGCCAGCAGCTTGGTGTCCGAGGGGAGCTCTGGGGCCAACGTCCTGACTTTC. Translated: CASSLVSEGSSGANVLTF.

V is TRBV9 and J is TRBJ2-1; 8 positions agree with TRBD2. V dropped 0 bases and J dropped 8; count of bases not matched to a gene: 13. Germline assignment: CDR1 SGDLS and CDR2 YYNGEE. The CDR3 spans 17 residues. Here the CDR3 reads CASSVDPSSGVLHEQFF. The CDR3 nucleotides read TGTGCCAGCAGCGTAGATCCAAGTAGCGGGGTCCTCCATGAGCAGTTCTTC.

The J gene is TRBJ1-1, the V gene TRBV7-9; TRBD1 is a possible D gene (6 bases). CDR1 and CDR2 (germline): SEHNR, FQNEAQ (reference sequence). V shed 2 bases and J shed 0 bases, with 19 bases lying between them. The CDR3 has 18 residues. The CDR3 spells CASSLLKFVGGMNTEAFF. The CDR3 nucleotides are TGTGCCAGCAGCTTACTCAAGTTTGTAGGGGGGATGAACACTGAAGCTTTCTTT. The variable domain in full, completed from reference TRBV7-9 and TRBJ1-1, reads DTGVSQNPRHKITKRGQNVTFRCDPISEHNRLYWYRQTLGQGPEFLTYFQNEAQLEKSRLLSDRFSAERPKGSFSTLEIQRTEQGDSAMYLCASSLLKFVGGMNTEAFFGQGTRLTVV.

In DNA form, the CDR3 reads TGTGCCAGCAGCCGAAGATATAATGAAAAACTGTTTTTT. It yields the protein CASSRRYNEKLFF. The chain is built from TRBV7-8 and TRBJ1-4; D uncertain. The CDR3 has 13 amino acids. Germline V gene lookup returns CDR1 SGHVS and CDR2 FQNEAQ. Trimming removed 5 bases from V and 4 bases from J, with 8 bases in between. The whole variable domain, filled in from reference TRBV7-8 and TRBJ1-4, reads GAGVSQSPRYKVAKRGQDVALRCDPISGHVSLFWYQQALGQGPEFLTYFQNEAQLDKSGLPSDRFFAERPEGSVSTLKIQRTQQEDSAVYLCASSRRYNEKLFFGSGTQLSVL.

The genes are TRBV5-4 and TRBJ2-1, with TRBD2 matching 13 bases. Germline assignment: CDR1 SGHNT and CDR2 YYREEE (reference sequence). This CDR3 has 16 amino acids. V lost 4 bases and J lost 8; bases outside the gene matches: 9. In DNA form, the CDR3 reads TGTGCCAGCAGCCACCCGGGACTAGCGGGAAAGGATGAGCAGTTCTTC. This codes for CASSHPGLAGKDEQFF.